A single sample gave rise to the 18 T cell receptor beta chains below, sequenced in a study of OX40 agonist ivuxolimab in advanced cancers. Assay: immunoSEQ multiplex PCR; the TCRdb copy retains only in-frame clones and omits some. The table records about 76,000 clones, 70% to 90% of them present only once. Sequenced material: CD4+ or CD8+ T cells sorted from blood, taken in a trial of the OX40 agonist ivuxolimab. These TCRs come from an adult with an advanced solid tumor such as melanoma, head and neck, liver or kidney cancer.

The genes are TRBV4-1 and TRBJ2-7, with 7 bases lining up with TRBD1. Per germline, CDR1 MGHRA and CDR2 YSYEKL. With V trimmed by 3 bases and J by 0 bases, 5 bases remained unmatched. The CDR3 is made up of 15 amino acids. The CDR3 DNA reads TGCGCCAGCAGCCATTATACAGGGGACTCCTACGAGCAGTACTTC. It translates to CASSHYTGDSYEQYF.

The genes are TRBV19 and TRBJ2-5; 9 bases agree with TRBD1. The V and J ends lost 5 bases and 2 bases, in that order; junction bases with no gene match: 9. The CDR3 totals 16 residues. Germline CDR1 is LNHDA and CDR2 is SQIVND (reference sequence). The CDR3 is CASSFSPGQGQETQYF. CDR3 sequence (DNA): TGTGCCAGTAGTTTCTCACCGGGACAGGGTCAAGAGACCCAGTACTTC.

The rearrangement joins TRBV27 to TRBJ2-7; D unresolved. From germline, CDR1 is MNHEY and CDR2 SMNVEV (reference sequence). Trimming took off 4 bases at V and 5 bases at J, with 12 bases between the two ends. The CDR3 spans 13 residues. The CDR3 nucleotides read TGTGCCAGCAGTTCCTATGTTGCCGACGAGCAGTACTTC. This gives the protein CASSSYVADEQYF.

The V gene is TRBV7-3, the J gene TRBJ2-1; 7 positions agree with TRBD1. The germline V gene encodes CDR1 SGHTA and CDR2 FQGTGA. The ends lost 4 bases at V and 8 bases at J; junction bases unmatched: 8. The CDR3 totals 14 residues. Here the CDR3 reads CASSSQTGWDEQFF. CDR3 DNA sequence: TGTGCCAGCAGCTCACAGACAGGGTGGGATGAGCAGTTCTTC.

J is TRBJ2-2 and V is TRBV21-1; the table's D call, TRBD2, was not checked against the DNA. TRBV21-1 represents a pseudogene. The length of the CDR3 is 15 residues. The CDR3 region has the DNA TGTGCCAGCAGTCCTGGAGGTACAAACACCGGGGAGCTGTTTTTT. Protein product: CASSPGGTNTGELFF.

The gene calls are TRBV4-2 and TRBJ2-3; 13 bases are a match to TRBD2. J gave up 3 bases and V 1 base, and 4 bases lay outside the gene matches. The CDR3 is 17 amino acids. From germline, CDR1 is LGHNA and CDR2 YNFKEQ. The CDR3 sequence: CASSQGTSGRNTDTQYF. The DNA of the CDR3 is TGTGCCAGCAGCCAAGGGACTAGCGGGAGAAATACAGATACGCAGTATTTT.

In DNA form, the CDR3 reads TGTGCCAGCAGTTACGGTGGGGCAGCAGATACGCAGTATTTT. This sequence encodes CASSYGGAADTQYF. V is TRBV6-5 and J is TRBJ2-3, with D tentatively TRBD1 (5 bases). Germline V lookup: CDR1 MNHEY, CDR2 SVGAGI. The V end lost 2 bases, the J end lost 4 bases, and 10 bases lay between the germline ends. This CDR3 comprises 14 residues.

The genes are TRBV9 and TRBJ2-1; D is unclear. The CDR3 covers 13 residues. Trimming removed 0 bases at V and 4 bases at J, with 5 bases between. CDR1 and CDR2 from the germline V gene are SGDLS and YYNGEE. CDR3 region: CASSVAGYNEQFF. The CDR3 coding sequence is TGTGCCAGCAGCGTAGCCGGTTACAATGAGCAGTTCTTC.

The chain couples TRBV19 to TRBJ1-2, with 7 bases identical to TRBD1. V was pared by 0 bases and J by 2 bases, with 0 bases of the junction left unmatched. Germline loops: CDR1 LNHDA, CDR2 SQIVND (reference sequence). CDR3 length: 14 amino acids. The DNA of the CDR3 is TGTGCCAGTAGTATAGAACAGGGGAACTATGGCTACACCTTC. Amino acid sequence: CASSIEQGNYGYTF.

The chain combines TRBV6-6 with TRBJ1-5; 9 bases are a match to TRBD1. This CDR3 is built from 14 residues. V lost 5 bases and J lost 5; bases outside the gene matches: 4. The germline gives CDR1 MNHNY, CDR2 SVGAGI (reference sequence). The CDR3 sequence: CASSPRTGDQPQHF. In DNA, the CDR3 is TGTGCCAGCAGTCCCCGGACAGGGGATCAGCCCCAGCATTTT.

This chain links TRBV7-2 with TRBJ2-7, with 7 positions matching TRBD2. Germline V gives CDR1 SGHTA, CDR2 FQGNSA. The V gene end was trimmed by 4 bases and the J gene end by 2 bases; junction bases not matched to a gene: 5. CDR3 length equals 14 residues. CDR3 region: CASSWSGGTYEQYF. In DNA, the CDR3 is TGTGCCAGCAGCTGGTCGGGGGGAACCTACGAGCAGTACTTC.

In DNA, the CDR3 is TGCGCCAGCAGCTTGGGTAGCGGGAGGAATGAGCAGTTCTTC. Amino acids: CASSLGSGRNEQFF. The chain combines TRBV5-1 with TRBJ2-1; TRBD2 agrees at 10 bases. This CDR3 contains 14 residues. Germline V gives CDR1 SGHRS, CDR2 YFSETQ. Trimming removed 0 bases from V and 7 bases from J; junction bases left unmatched: 1. Combining the CDR3 with reference TRBV5-1 and TRBJ2-1 gives the whole variable domain KAGVTQTPRYLIKTRGQQVTLSCSPISGHRSVSWYQQTPGQGLQFLFEYFSETQRNKGNFPGRFSGRQFSNSRSEMNVSTLELGDSALYLCASSLGSGRNEQFFGPGTRLTVL.

With respect to this clone: Germline and junction disagree at one end, which may indicate a read error. This sequence joins TRBV7-3 and TRBJ2-1; 9 positions match TRBD2. This CDR3 comprises 16 residues. The germline V gene has CDR1 SGHTA and CDR2 FQGTGA. In nucleotides, the CDR3 is TGTGCCAGCAGCTTAACGGGGGGACTAGCCTATAATGAGCAGTTCTTC. Its translation: CASSLTGGLAYNEQFF.

The genes are TRBV27 and TRBJ2-5, with 10 bases matching TRBD1. The V gene's germline CDR1 is MNHEY and CDR2 SMNVEV (reference sequence). The ends lost 4 bases at V and 5 bases at J; junction bases unmatched: 10. There are 16 residues in the CDR3. The CDR3 region has the DNA TGTGCCAGCAGTTATTCATCCGGGACAGGGGTTGAGACCCAGTACTTC. Amino acids: CASSYSSGTGVETQYF.

In this sample, this clone turned up a few times. The chain uses TRBV4-1 and TRBJ1-5; 8 positions match TRBD1. This CDR3 is built from 16 residues. Unmatched junction bases numbered 4, after V lost 3 bases and J lost 0 bases. CDR1 and CDR2 from the germline V gene are MGHRA and YSYEKL. The CDR3 loop reads CASSHGTGISNQPQHF. CDR3 coding DNA: TGCGCCAGCAGCCACGGGACAGGCATTAGCAATCAGCCCCAGCATTTT.

CDR3: CASSELTLVSYEQYF. The CDR3 DNA follows: TGTGCCAGCAGTGAGTTGACCCTCGTAAGCTACGAGCAGTACTTC. The gene calls are TRBV6-1 and TRBJ2-7, with no clear D. The CDR3 totals 15 residues. Per the germline V gene, CDR1 is MNHNS and CDR2 is SASEGT. V shed 3 bases and J shed 3 bases, with 15 bases lying between them.

The chain joins TRBV6-5 to TRBJ1-1; no clear D gene. The CDR3 spans 15 residues. The germline gives CDR1 MNHEY, CDR2 SVGAGI. Trimming stripped 0 bases from V and 1 base from J, with 9 bases between. CDR3 bases: TGTGCCAGCAGTTACTCGAGTCAGTCGAACACTGAAGCTTTCTTT. Protein: CASSYSSQSNTEAFF.

CDR3: CASSQRLAGAYEQYF. In DNA, the CDR3 is TGTGCCAGCAGCCAAAGACTAGCGGGAGCCTACGAGCAGTACTTC. This chain connects TRBV4-2 to TRBJ2-7; 12 nucleotides align to TRBD2. The CDR3 sequence is 15 residues long. After removal of 2 bases from V and 2 bases from J, the junction contained 1 base not matched to a gene. CDR1 LGHNA and CDR2 YNFKEQ come from the germline V gene.